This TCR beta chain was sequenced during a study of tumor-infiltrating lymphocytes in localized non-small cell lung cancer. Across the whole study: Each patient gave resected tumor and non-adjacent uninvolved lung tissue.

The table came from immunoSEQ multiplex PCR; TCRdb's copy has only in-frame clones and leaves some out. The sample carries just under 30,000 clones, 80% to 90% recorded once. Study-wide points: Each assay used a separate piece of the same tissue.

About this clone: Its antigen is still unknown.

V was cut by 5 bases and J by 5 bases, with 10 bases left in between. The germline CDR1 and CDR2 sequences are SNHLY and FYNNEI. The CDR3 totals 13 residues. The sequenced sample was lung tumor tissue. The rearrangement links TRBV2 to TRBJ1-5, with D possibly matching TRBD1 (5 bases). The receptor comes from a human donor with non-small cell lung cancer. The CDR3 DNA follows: TGTGCCAGCAGTTACGGGGGGGATCAGCCCCAGCATTTT. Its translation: CASSYGGDQPQHF.